This T cell receptor (beta chain) was sequenced in a study of T-cell reconstitution after alpha-beta-depleted transplantation in children. Looked up from germline, CDR1 is SQVTM and CDR2 is ANQGSEA. Trimming took off 7 bases at V and 6 bases at J, with 13 bases between the two ends. The CDR3 is 11 amino acids. It was with unique molecular identifiers that the TCRbeta library was prepared. TCRdb recomputed calls from the PCR reads with MiXCR, one row per CDR3 protein. The data show fewer than 500,000 distinct CDR3 sequences, with 43% seen just once and around 29% held by the top ten. The TCR was taken from a girl aged 2 to 9 with aplastic anemia, due to receive a stem cell transplant. This sequence joins TRBV29-1 and TRBJ2-7, with D uncertain. This specimen consisted of PBMCs, obtained before TCRalphabeta/CD19-depleted stem cell transplant. CDR3 sequence: CSGMAGPEQYF. Here the CDR3 DNA reads TGCAGCGGAATGGCAGGCCCCGAGCAGTACTTC.